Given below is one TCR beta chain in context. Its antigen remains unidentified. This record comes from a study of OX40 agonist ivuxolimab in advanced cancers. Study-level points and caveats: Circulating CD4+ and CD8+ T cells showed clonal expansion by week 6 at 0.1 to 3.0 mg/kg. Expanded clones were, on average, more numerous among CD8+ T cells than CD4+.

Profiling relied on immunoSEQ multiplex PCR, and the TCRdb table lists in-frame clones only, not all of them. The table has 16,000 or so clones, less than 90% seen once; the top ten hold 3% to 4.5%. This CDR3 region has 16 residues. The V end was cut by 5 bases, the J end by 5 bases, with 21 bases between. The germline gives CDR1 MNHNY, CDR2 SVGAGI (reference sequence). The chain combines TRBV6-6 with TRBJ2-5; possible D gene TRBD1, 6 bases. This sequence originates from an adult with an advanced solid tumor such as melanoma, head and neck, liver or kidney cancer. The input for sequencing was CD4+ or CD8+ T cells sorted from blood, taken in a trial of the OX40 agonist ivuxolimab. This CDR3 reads CASSTDSVGSRETQYF. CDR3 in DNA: TGTGCCAGCAGTACGGACAGCGTAGGTTCTCGTGAGACCCAGTACTTC.